This TCR beta chain was retrieved from a study of blood T cell repertoires in COVID-19. Study context: There were acute and convalescent COVID-19 samples, and they came from the United States, Italy and Spain.

Enrolled through a virtual design, the participants were between roughly 18 and 90 years of age and came from approximately 25 US areas. Measured with immunoSEQ multiplex PCR; TCRdb has only the in-frame clones, and not every one. The table lists about 280,000 clones, around 85% of them singletons. Trimming removed 5 bases from V and 5 bases from J; junction bases left unmatched: 11. Germline lookup yields CDR1 MNHEY and CDR2 SVGEGT. The CDR3 totals 16 residues. The receptor was derived from a woman aged 50 to 65 who had recovered from COVID-19. The source material was PBMCs or T cells enriched from blood (not recorded which). The chain carries TRBV6-2 or TRBV6-3 and TRBJ2-1; 8 bases are a match to TRBD1. The CDR3: CASSSIQGAPNNEQFF. The CDR3 region has the DNA TGTGCCAGCAGTAGCATCCAGGGGGCACCTAACAATGAGCAGTTCTTC.